The clone carrying this TCR beta chain was counted once. The antigen remains unidentified. The sample comes from a study of T cells in tuberculosis. Regarding the study as a whole: Smaller alpha distances in active tuberculosis partly reflected shorter CDR3-alpha lengths.

After removal of 8 bases from V and 15 bases from J, the junction contained 19 bases not matched to a gene. The CDR3 sequence is 16 residues long. Germline CDR1 SGHTA, CDR2 FQGNSA. The table came from immunoSEQ multiplex PCR; TCRdb's copy has only in-frame clones and leaves some out. Here the sample spans tens of thousands of clones, more than 95% being singletons. This sequence was found in a donor under 30 with latent tuberculosis or without tuberculosis infection. Sample: PBMCs. This sequence joins TRBV7-2 and TRBJ2-1; TRBD2 matches 13 bases. This CDR3 is CASSRNVLAGGPRLFF. DNA of the CDR3: TGTGCCAGCTCCCGTAACGTACTAGCGGGAGGGCCTAGGCTGTTCTTC.